This T cell receptor (beta chain) appears in the sequencing data of a study of post-analysis software for immune sequencing data. Whole-study context: The disease courses covered relapsing-remitting, secondary progressive and progressive-relapsing multiple sclerosis.

Findings and limits, study-wide: Higher frequency in patients than in controls was seen for about five TRBV segments, with TRBV5-6, TRBV5-1 and TRBV20-1 among them. Normalized Chao1 diversity was significantly reduced in patients versus controls.

The CDR3 consists of 18 residues. Trimming removed 0 bases at V and 3 bases at J, with 20 bases between. CDR1 and CDR2 (germline): LGHNA, YSLEER. This clonotype came up a few times. Antigen unknown. Incorporated into the TCR beta cDNA libraries were unique molecular identifiers, which served to reduce PCR and sequencing biases. TCRdb fed the PCR reads into MiXCR, producing one record per CDR3 protein. Of about 770,000 distinct CDR3 sequences listed, about 43% are singletons. The sequence was collected from a girl aged 10 to 17 with multiple sclerosis. The gene calls are TRBV4-3 and TRBJ1-2; unclear D gene. Input material: blood. The chain's CDR3 is CASSQDRFRGLSYYGYTF. CDR3 bases: TGCGCCAGCAGCCAAGATCGCTTTCGTGGCCTTTCCTACTATGGCTACACCTTC.